This T cell receptor (beta chain) was sequenced during a study of shared clonotypes between healthy human individuals. Study in general: The cohort had a couple of women and a few men, ages 18 to 49.

Comment on this clone: Its antigen is not identified.

Study-wide results and caveats: Estimated richness was generally greater in naive than memory subsets.

TCRdb keeps only in-frame clones here, not all; method: immunoSEQ multiplex PCR. The sample shows 600,000 to 800,000 clones, just under 75% of them seen only once. The V end was cut by 4 bases, the J end by 2 bases, with 9 bases between. The CDR3 is 14 amino acids. Looked up from germline, CDR1 is SNHLY and CDR2 is FYNNEI. The chain links TRBV2 to TRBJ1-5; D gene uncertain. Sequencing used memory CD4+ T cells sorted from blood. Subset indicated: CD45RA-negative fraction. The TCR was taken from a woman aged 25 to 39 in good health. CDR3 sequence (DNA): TGTGCCAGCAGTGTGAGTAGTGGCAATCAGCCCCAGCATTTT. Amino acid sequence: CASSVSSGNQPQHF.